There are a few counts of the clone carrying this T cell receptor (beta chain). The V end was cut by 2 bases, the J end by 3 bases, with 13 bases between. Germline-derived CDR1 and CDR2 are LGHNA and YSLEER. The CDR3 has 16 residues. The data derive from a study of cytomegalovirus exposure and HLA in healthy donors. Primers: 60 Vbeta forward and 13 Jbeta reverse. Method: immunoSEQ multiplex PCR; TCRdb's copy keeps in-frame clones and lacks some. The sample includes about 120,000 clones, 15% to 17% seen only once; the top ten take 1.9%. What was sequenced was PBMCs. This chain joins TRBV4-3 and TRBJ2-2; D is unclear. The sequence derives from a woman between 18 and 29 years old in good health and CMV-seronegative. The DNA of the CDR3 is TGCGCCAGCAGCCAAAACCTTGGGCTCGACACCGGGGAGCTGTTTTTT. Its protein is CASSQNLGLDTGELFF.